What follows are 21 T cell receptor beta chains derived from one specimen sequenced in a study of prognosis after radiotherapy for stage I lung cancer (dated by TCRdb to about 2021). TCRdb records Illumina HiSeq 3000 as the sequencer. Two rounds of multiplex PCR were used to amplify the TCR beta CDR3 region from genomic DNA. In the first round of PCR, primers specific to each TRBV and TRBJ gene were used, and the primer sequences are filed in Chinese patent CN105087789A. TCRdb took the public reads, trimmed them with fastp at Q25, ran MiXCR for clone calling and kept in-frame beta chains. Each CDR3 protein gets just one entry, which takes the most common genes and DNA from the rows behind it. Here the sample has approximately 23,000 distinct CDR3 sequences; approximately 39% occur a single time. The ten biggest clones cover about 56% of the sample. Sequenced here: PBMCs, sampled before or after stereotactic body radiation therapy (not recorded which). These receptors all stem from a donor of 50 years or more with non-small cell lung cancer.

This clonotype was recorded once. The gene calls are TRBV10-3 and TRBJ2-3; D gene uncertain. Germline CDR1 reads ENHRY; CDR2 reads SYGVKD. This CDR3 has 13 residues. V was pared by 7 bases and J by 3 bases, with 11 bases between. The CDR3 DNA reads TGTGCCATCACGGACGGCGATACAGATACGCAGTATTTT. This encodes CAITDGDTDTQYF.

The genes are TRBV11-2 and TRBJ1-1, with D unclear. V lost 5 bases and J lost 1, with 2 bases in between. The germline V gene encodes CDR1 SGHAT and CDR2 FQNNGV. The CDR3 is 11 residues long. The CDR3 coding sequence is TGTGCCAGCAGCAAGAACACTGAAGCTTTCTTT. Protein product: CASSKNTEAFF.

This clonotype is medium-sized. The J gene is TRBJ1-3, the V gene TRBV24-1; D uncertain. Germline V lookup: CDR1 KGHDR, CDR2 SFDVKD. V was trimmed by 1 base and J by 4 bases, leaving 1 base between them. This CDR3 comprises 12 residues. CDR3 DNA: TGTGCCACCAGTGATTTCGGAAACACCATATATTTT. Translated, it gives CATSDFGNTIYF.

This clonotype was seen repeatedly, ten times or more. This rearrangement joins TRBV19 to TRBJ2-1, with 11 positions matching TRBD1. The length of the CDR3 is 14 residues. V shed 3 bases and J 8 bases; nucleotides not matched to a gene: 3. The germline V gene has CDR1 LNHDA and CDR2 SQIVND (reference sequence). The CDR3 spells CASSIGQGAYEQFF. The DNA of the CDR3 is TGTGCCAGTAGTATTGGACAGGGGGCATATGAGCAGTTCTTC.

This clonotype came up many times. CDR3 DNA: TGTGCCAGCAGCTCTTCCGGAAGGTCCGCTTTCTTT. Protein sequence: CASSSSGRSAFF. The genes are TRBV12-3 or TRBV12-4 and TRBJ1-1; D gene unclear. V lost 6 bases to trimming and J lost 11 bases, with 16 bases between them. There are 12 residues in the CDR3.

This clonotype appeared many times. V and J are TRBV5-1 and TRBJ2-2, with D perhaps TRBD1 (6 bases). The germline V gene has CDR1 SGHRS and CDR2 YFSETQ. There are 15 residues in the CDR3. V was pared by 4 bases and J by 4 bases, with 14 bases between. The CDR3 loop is CASSASGTITGELFF. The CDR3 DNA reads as TGCGCCAGCAGCGCCTCCGGGACAATCACCGGGGAGCTGTTTTTT.

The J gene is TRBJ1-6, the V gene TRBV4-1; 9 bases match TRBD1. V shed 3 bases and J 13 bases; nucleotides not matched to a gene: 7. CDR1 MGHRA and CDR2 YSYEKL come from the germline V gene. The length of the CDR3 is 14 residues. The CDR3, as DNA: TGCGCCAGCAGCCACCCGGGACAGGGAACCCCCCTCCACTTT. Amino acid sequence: CASSHPGQGTPLHF.

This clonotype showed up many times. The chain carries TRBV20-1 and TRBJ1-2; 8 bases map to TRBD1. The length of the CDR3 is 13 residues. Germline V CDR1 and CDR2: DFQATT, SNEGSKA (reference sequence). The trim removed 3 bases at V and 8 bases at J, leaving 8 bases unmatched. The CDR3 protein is CSASPTRGLGYTF. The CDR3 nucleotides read TGCAGTGCTAGTCCAACCAGGGGGCTAGGCTACACCTTC.

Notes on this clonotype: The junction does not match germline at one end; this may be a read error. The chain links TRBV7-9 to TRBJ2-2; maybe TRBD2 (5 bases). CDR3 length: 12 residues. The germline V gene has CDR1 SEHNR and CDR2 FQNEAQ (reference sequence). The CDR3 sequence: CASSLQNGEPFF. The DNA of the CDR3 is TGTGCCAGCAGCTTACAGAACGGGGAGCCGTTTTTT.

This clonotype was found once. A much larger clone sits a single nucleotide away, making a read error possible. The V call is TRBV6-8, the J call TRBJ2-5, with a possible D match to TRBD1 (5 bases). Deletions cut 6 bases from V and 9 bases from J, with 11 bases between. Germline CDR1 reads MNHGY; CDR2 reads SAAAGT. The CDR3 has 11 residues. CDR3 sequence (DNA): TGTGCCAGCAGCCTACTGGGGCCCCAGTACTTC. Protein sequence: CASSLLGPQYF.

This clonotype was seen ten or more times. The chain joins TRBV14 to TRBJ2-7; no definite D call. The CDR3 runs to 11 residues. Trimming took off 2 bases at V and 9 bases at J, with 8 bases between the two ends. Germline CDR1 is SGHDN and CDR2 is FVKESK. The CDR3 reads CASSQSVVQYF. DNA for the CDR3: TGTGCCAGCAGCCAATCAGTTGTGCAGTACTTC.

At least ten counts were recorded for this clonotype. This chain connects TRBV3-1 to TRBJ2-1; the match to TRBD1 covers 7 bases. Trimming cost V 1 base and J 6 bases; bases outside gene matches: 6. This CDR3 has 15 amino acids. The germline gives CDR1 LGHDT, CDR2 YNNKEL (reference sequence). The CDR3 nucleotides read TGTGCCAGCAGCCAAGGGCAGGGGGTCATCAATGAGCAGTTCTTC. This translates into CASSQGQGVINEQFF.

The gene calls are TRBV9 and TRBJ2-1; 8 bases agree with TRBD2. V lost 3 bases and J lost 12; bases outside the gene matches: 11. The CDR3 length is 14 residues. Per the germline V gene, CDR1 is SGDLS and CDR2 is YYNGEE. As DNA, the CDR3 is TGTGCCAGCAGCGCGGGACCAGCGGGAGAGGGGCAGTTCTTC. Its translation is CASSAGPAGEGQFF.

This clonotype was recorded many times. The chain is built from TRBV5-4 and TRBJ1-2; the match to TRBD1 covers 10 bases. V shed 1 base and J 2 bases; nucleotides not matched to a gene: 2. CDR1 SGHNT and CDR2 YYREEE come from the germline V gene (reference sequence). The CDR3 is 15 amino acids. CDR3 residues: CASSLRTGGNYGYTF. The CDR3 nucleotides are TGTGCCAGCAGCTTGCGGACAGGGGGGAACTATGGCTACACCTTC.

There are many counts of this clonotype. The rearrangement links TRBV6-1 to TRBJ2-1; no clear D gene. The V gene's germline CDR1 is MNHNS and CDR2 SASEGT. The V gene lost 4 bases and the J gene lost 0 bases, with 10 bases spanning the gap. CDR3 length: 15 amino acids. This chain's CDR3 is CASSAMGSSYNEQFF. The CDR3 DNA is TGTGCCAGCAGTGCGATGGGAAGCTCCTACAATGAGCAGTTCTTC.

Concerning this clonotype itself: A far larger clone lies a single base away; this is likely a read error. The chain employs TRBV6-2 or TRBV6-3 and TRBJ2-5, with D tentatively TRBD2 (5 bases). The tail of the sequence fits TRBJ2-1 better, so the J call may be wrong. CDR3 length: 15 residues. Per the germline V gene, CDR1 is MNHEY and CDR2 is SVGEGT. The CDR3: CASCNGLALYNEQFF. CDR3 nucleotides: TGTGCCAGCTGTAATGGGCTAGCACTCTACAATGAGCAGTTCTTC.

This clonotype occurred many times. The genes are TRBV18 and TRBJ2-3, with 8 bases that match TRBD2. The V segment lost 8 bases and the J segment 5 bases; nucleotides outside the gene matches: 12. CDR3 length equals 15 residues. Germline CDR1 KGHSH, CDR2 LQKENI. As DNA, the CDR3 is TGTGCCAGCCTCGACCCAGCGGGAGTAGGAGATACGCAGTATTTT. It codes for CASLDPAGVGDTQYF.

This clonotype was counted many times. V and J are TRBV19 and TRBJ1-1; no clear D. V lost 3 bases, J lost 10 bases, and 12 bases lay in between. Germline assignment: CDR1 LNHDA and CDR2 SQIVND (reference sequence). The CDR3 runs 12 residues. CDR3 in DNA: TGTGCCAGTAGTATCGCCTCTCGGTCAGCTTTCTTT. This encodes CASSIASRSAFF.

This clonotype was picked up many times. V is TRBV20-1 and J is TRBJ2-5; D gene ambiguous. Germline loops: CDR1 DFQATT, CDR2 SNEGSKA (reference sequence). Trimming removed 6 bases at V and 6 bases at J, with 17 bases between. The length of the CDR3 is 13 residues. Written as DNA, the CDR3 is TGCAGTGCGATCAATCCCACCGGACAGACCCAGTACTTC. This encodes CSAINPTGQTQYF.

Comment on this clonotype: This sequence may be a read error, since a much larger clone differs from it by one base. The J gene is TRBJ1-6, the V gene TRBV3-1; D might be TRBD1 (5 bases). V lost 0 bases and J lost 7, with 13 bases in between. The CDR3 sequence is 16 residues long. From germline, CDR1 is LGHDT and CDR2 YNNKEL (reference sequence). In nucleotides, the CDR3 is TGTGCCAGCAGCCAAGATTCAGGGTCTTCGAATTCACCCCTCCACTTT. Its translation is CASSQDSGSSNSPLHF.

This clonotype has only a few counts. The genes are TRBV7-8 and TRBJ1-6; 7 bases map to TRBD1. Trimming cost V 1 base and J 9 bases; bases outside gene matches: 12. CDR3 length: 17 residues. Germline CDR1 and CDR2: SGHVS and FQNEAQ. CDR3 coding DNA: TGTGCCAGCAGCTTAGAAGGGTTGGGACAGACGATTTCACCCCTCCACTTT. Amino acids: CASSLEGLGQTISPLHF.